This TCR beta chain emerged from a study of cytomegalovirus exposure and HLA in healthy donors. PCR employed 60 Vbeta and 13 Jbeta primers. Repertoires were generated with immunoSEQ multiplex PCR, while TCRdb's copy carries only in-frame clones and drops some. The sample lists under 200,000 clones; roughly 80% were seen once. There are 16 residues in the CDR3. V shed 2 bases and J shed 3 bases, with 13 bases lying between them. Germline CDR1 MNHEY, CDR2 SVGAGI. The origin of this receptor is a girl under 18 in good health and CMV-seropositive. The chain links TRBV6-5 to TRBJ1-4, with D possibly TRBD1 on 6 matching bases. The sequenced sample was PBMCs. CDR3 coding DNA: TGTGCCAGCAGTTACCGCGCAAACAGGGCTAATGAAAAACTGTTTTTT. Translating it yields CASSYRANRANEKLFF.